The entry below gives a single T cell receptor beta chain sequence along with its context. This clone's antigen is unknown. No qualities accompany the bases; no much larger clone lies one base away. This entry belongs to a study of shared clonotypes between healthy human individuals (TCRdb year 2020). For the study in its entirety: A few men and a couple of women, aged 18 to 49 years, made up the cohort. For each donor, three plates each were used for CD4 naive and CD4 memory, two plates were used for CD8 naive, and one plate was used for CD8 memory. To estimate repertoire size and how much clonotype sharing occurs between individuals, the study deeply sequenced the blood TCR repertoires of 5 or 6 healthy adults. To increase sequencing depth and limit assay-specific biases, TCR repertoire library preparation and sequencing were carried out by different laboratories using diverse techniques. Per donor, leukapheresis produced somewhere between about 0.94 and 9.5 billion PBMCs. Results and caveats for the whole study, not just this receptor: Based on pairwise subsampling, the degree of clonotype sharing among donors was expected to be affected by sequencing depth. Only blood was sampled, and tissue TCR repertoires likely differ from those in blood. Across a few donors, around 5% of naive CD4, approximately 3.6% of naive CD8, around 2.1% of memory CD4, and approximately 0.4% of memory CD8 clonotypes were shared. Larger estimated clonotype richness was generally found for naive subsets than for memory subsets. Compared with non-shared clonotypes, clonotypes shared by all four sorted-subset donors had higher generation probabilities. Because the study included a small number of donors, the genetic and exposure-history diversity represented was limited. Rarefaction of sorted-subset datasets indicated incomplete sequencing despite the large sequencing depth.

Using the deep immunoSEQ assay, TCR CDR3 regions were amplified from genomic DNA by multiplex PCR. For each cell subset, the extracted genomic DNA was distributed evenly across all wells of several immunoSEQ 96-well plates, and each plate served as one replicate. For sorted subsets, roughly 200 ng genomic DNA, equal to some 30,000 T cell genomes, was loaded into each replicate PCR. Purified libraries were measured with a Qubit 3.0 fluorometer, size-checked on a Bioanalyzer 2100, and measured again with the KAPA Library Quantification kit. Each immunoSEQ 96-well plate was sequenced on its own single-read 150-cycle Illumina NextSeq 550 flow cell. For the original study's pipeline: Because the immunoSEQ output held only junctional sequences and lacked quality scores, the filtering could not match the filtering applied to full-length reads. To assign V/J genes and CDR3, sequences were annotated against IMGT germline references using PyIR, a Python wrapper for IgBLAST v1.9. Any read was removed if the V/J assignment was weak (E-value above 1e-6), the CDR3 was missing, or the read contained stop codons, out-of-frame junctions, or ambiguous translated residues. V3J clonotypes were defined as sequences sharing the same inferred V gene, J gene, and CDR3 amino acid sequence. To compute the percentage overlap between repertoires, the number of shared unique clonotypes was divided by the size of the smaller repertoire. Richness of each repertoire was evaluated using RTK rarefaction, the Chao1 estimator, and Recon v2.1 estimates of unobserved clonotypes. Generation probabilities were computed with OLGA for all TCRbeta clonotypes obtained by the gDNA method from four donors. As stored in TCRdb, this immuneACCESS dataset retains in-frame rearrangements with V and J assigned. A fraction of the clones does not appear; measured against another copy, unresolved V genes explain less than half of the discrepancy, and the remainder lacks a known reason. D and trimming were read from the DNA, whereas the V and J calls and clone size are those reported in that table. For this sample the table gives about a million clones, of which roughly 80% were detected only once. The ten largest clones take up about 1.5% of the sample.

Including cysteine and phenylalanine, the CDR3 has 16 amino acids. Just the 48-base CDR3 DNA is kept, in frame starting at base 1. The germline V end is reduced by 4 bases and the J end by 1 base; junction bases left unmatched: 7. The CDR1 and CDR2 encoded by the germline V gene are SGHDT and YYEEEE. Donors were healthy HIV-negative adults with no recently reported acute infections or vaccinations. Every donor was a Caucasian adult residing in Nashville, Tennessee, USA. CD4+ T cells were enriched through magnetic negative selection, after which naive cells were positively selected on CD45RA and the remaining negative fraction served as the memory subset. Blood was collected by leukapheresis, and PBMCs were isolated by Ficoll-Histopaque density gradient centrifugation and then cryopreserved in liquid nitrogen vapor phase. Purity and quantity of every magnetically sorted T cell population were checked by analytical flow cytometry. From each sorted fraction, genomic DNA was isolated and quantified by UV absorbance on a Nanodrop 2000c.

Recombination linked TRBV5-6 to TRBJ1-3; TRBD1 fits 8 bases in the junction. The receptor comes from a man in his late teens or twenties in good health. The sample was memory CD4+ T cells sorted from blood. The cell subset or site label here, explained by the study, means: CD45RA-negative fraction. At the DNA level, the sequence is TGTGCCAGCAGCCCCACCCAGGGGGCTTCTGGAAACACCATATATTTT. It encodes CASSPTQGASGNTIYF. With all but the CDR3 taken from the reference TRBV5-6 and TRBJ1-3 genes, the full variable domain is: DAGVTQSPTHLIKTRGQQVTLRCSPKSGHDTVSWYQQALGQGPQFIFQYYEEEERQRGNFPDRFSGHQFPNYSSELNVNALLLGDSALYLCASSPTQGASGNTIYFGEGSWLTVV.